What follows are 19 T cell receptor beta chains derived from one specimen sequenced in a study of blood T cell repertoires in COVID-19. Some clones are missing from TCRdb's copy, which holds only in-frame ones; the method was immunoSEQ multiplex PCR. The table records over 85,000 clones, roughly 82% of them present only once. The sequencing input was peripheral blood. The receptors stem from a woman aged 55-70 years with acute or convalescent COVID-19.

This chain joins TRBV19 and TRBJ1-5; unclear D gene. Germline V gene data show CDR1 as LNHDA and CDR2 as SQIVND (reference sequence). The CDR3 consists of 13 residues. Trimming cost V 0 bases and J 7 bases, with 7 bases left between them. The DNA for the CDR3 is TGTGCCAGTAGTATAGAGGGGAGGCAGCCCCAGCATTTT. Residues: CASSIEGRQPQHF.

The sample holds one count of this clone. CDR3 loop: CASSATGDPSTDTQYF. CDR3 coding DNA: TGTGCCAGCAGCGCGACAGGGGATCCCTCCACAGATACGCAGTATTTT. The chain is built from TRBV9 and TRBJ2-3, with TRBD1 matching 8 bases. The CDR3 contains 16 residues. The germline V gene encodes CDR1 SGDLS and CDR2 YYNGEE. The V segment lost 3 bases and the J segment 2 bases; nucleotides outside the gene matches: 8.

This chain joins TRBV6-5 and TRBJ1-5; 9 positions match TRBD1. V lost 6 bases and J lost 4; bases outside the gene matches: 7. Germline V gene data show CDR1 as MNHEY and CDR2 as SVGAGI. There are 15 residues in the CDR3. The CDR3 DNA reads as TGTGCCAGCAGGGACAGGGGTGCGGGGAATCAGCCCCAGCATTTT. Amino acid sequence: CASRDRGAGNQPQHF.

The rearrangement joins TRBV7-2 to TRBJ2-5, with D tentatively TRBD2 (6 bases). Germline V gene data show CDR1 as SGHTA and CDR2 as FQGNSA. This CDR3 comprises 13 residues. Trimming removed 5 bases at V and 1 base at J, with 8 bases between. This CDR3 is CASSLGLQETQYF. CDR3 nucleotides: TGTGCCAGCAGCCTGGGACTCCAAGAGACCCAGTACTTC.

The chain carries TRBV5-1 and TRBJ2-1; TRBD1 aligns across 10 bases. The junction had 6 bases not matched to a gene; V was cut back by 4 bases and J by 5 bases. This CDR3 spans 15 amino acids. CDR1 SGHRS and CDR2 YFSETQ come from the germline V gene. The CDR3, as DNA: TGCGCCAGCAGCGCGGGACAGGGGAGCCACAATGAGCAGTTCTTC. It specifies CASSAGQGSHNEQFF.

In its sample, this clone was seen once. The chain is built from TRBV7-3 and TRBJ2-5, with a possible D match to TRBD2 (6 bases). V gave up 4 bases and J gave up 2 bases, with 14 bases separating them. The CDR3 covers 15 residues. Germline V gene sequence: CDR1 SGHTA, CDR2 FQGTGA. This chain's CDR3 is CASSSVAEGQETQYF. The CDR3 region has the DNA TGTGCCAGCAGCTCGGTAGCGGAGGGGCAAGAGACCCAGTACTTC.

This clone was detected ten times or more. At one end, the junction sequence differs from germline, possibly due to a read error. The rearrangement links TRBV6-2 or TRBV6-3 to TRBJ2-7; D unresolved. CDR1 is MNHEY, CDR2 SVGEGT, per germline. The CDR3 consists of 14 residues. The CDR3 loop reads CASSPSSGSSEQYF. As DNA, the CDR3 is TGTGCCAGCAGCCCCTCGTCAGGTTCCTCCGAGCAGTACTTC.

The chain couples TRBV5-1 to TRBJ1-2; possible D gene TRBD1, 5 bases. Trimming removed 5 bases at V and 8 bases at J, with 16 bases between. The CDR3 runs to 13 residues. CDR1 is SGHRS and CDR2 is YFSETQ in the germline V gene. This CDR3 reads CASRMAVGRGYTF. CDR3 coding DNA: TGCGCCAGCAGAATGGCCGTGGGGCGCGGCTACACCTTC.

This clone has more than one count but fewer than ten. CDR3 residues: CASEGYSGNTIYF. The CDR3 bases are TGTGCTTCGGAGGGATACTCTGGAAACACCATATATTTT. V is TRBV3-1 (or the pseudogene TRBV3-2) and J is TRBJ1-3; no reliable D call. The CDR3 length is 13 residues. Germline CDR1 LGHDT, CDR2 YNNKEL (reference sequence).

V is TRBV2 and J is TRBJ1-5; tentatively, D is TRBD1 (6 bases). In germline, CDR1 is SNHLY, CDR2 FYNNEI. The CDR3 has 12 residues. Trimming stripped 8 bases from V and 5 bases from J, with 10 bases between. CDR3 protein: CASGKGDQPQHF. The CDR3 DNA follows: TGTGCCAGCGGTAAGGGGGATCAGCCCCAGCATTTT. Complete variable domain (other parts from reference TRBV2 and TRBJ1-5): EPEVTQTPSHQVTQMGQEVILRCVPISNHLYFYWYRQILGQKVEFLVSFYNNEISEKSEIFDDQFSVERPDGSNFTLKIRSTKLEDSAMYFCASGKGDQPQHFGDGTRLSIL.

V is TRBV28 and J is TRBJ1-2; D is ambiguous. V lost 4 bases and J 0 bases, leaving 12 bases between the germline ends. This CDR3 is built from 15 residues. CDR1 MDHEN and CDR2 SYDVKM come from the germline V gene. This CDR3 is CASSWGAHTNYGYTF. CDR3 nucleotide sequence: TGTGCCAGCAGTTGGGGAGCGCACACTAACTATGGCTACACCTTC.

The J gene is TRBJ2-3, the V gene TRBV7-2; tentatively, D is TRBD2 (6 bases). V shed 5 bases and J shed 4 bases, with 16 bases lying between them. Germline CDR1 reads SGHTA; CDR2 reads FQGNSA. The CDR3 spans 15 residues. The CDR3 region has the DNA TGTGCCAGCAGCCCTGAGGGGTGGGACTCAGATACGCAGTATTTT. It yields the protein CASSPEGWDSDTQYF.

The genes are TRBV5-1 and TRBJ1-2; 8 nucleotides align to TRBD1. Germline assignment: CDR1 SGHRS and CDR2 YFSETQ. The CDR3 has 15 amino acids. Unmatched junction bases numbered 11, after V lost 4 bases and J lost 6 bases. This chain's CDR3 is CASSPGTGNPHGYTF. CDR3 nucleotides: TGCGCCAGCAGCCCGGGGACAGGAAATCCTCATGGCTACACCTTC. Using reference TRBV5-1 and TRBJ1-2 for the parts outside the CDR3, the full variable domain is KAGVTQTPRYLIKTRGQQVTLSCSPISGHRSVSWYQQTPGQGLQFLFEYFSETQRNKGNFPGRFSGRQFSNSRSEMNVSTLELGDSALYLCASSPGTGNPHGYTFGSGTRLTVV.

The chain couples TRBV5-1 to TRBJ1-2; possible D gene TRBD1, 6 bases. The germline CDR1 and CDR2 sequences are SGHRS and YFSETQ. CDR3 length: 15 residues. Trimming removed 4 bases from V and 4 bases from J, with 17 bases in between. DNA for the CDR3: TGCGCCAGCAGCGACCAACAGGGTACCGGCTATGGCTACACCTTC. Residues: CASSDQQGTGYGYTF.

The chain uses TRBV5-1 and TRBJ1-2; TRBD1 is a possible D gene (5 bases). The CDR3 is 15 amino acids. Trimming pared 1 base from V and 4 bases from J, leaving 14 bases between. Germline values: CDR1 SGHRS, CDR2 YFSETQ. This CDR3 reads CASSLSGGGSYGYTF. The CDR3 bases are TGCGCCAGCAGCTTGTCGGGCGGGGGGTCCTATGGCTACACCTTC. The full variable domain, rest sourced from reference TRBV5-1 and TRBJ1-2, is KAGVTQTPRYLIKTRGQQVTLSCSPISGHRSVSWYQQTPGQGLQFLFEYFSETQRNKGNFPGRFSGRQFSNSRSEMNVSTLELGDSALYLCASSLSGGGSYGYTFGSGTRLTVV.

V is TRBV5-6 and J is TRBJ1-5; no firm D call. The germline gives CDR1 SGHDT, CDR2 YYEEEE. This CDR3 has 16 residues. V dropped 3 bases and J dropped 0 bases, with 13 bases sitting between them. Here the CDR3 DNA reads TGTGCCAGCAGCTACGGACTGGGGATTAGCAATCAGCCCCAGCATTTT. Its translation is CASSYGLGISNQPQHF. The full variable domain, in which reference TRBV5-6 and TRBJ1-5 provide the parts outside the CDR3, is DAGVTQSPTHLIKTRGQQVTLRCSPKSGHDTVSWYQQALGQGPQFIFQYYEEEERQRGNFPDRFSGHQFPNYSSELNVNALLLGDSALYLCASSYGLGISNQPQHFGDGTRLSIL.

Here the CDR3 reads CATATVPLGEAFF. In DNA, the CDR3 is TGTGCCACCGCGACAGTCCCACTCGGTGAAGCTTTCTTT. V is TRBV27 and J is TRBJ1-1, with D maybe TRBD1 (5 bases). V dropped 10 bases and J dropped 7 bases, with 19 bases sitting between them. CDR3 length: 13 amino acids. Germline assignment: CDR1 MNHEY and CDR2 SMNVEV (reference sequence).

The chain couples TRBV24-1 to TRBJ1-3; D is uncertain. The germline gives CDR1 KGHDR, CDR2 SFDVKD. The CDR3 contains 12 residues. The ends were cut back, 7 bases at V and 0 bases at J, with 3 bases in the middle. The CDR3 nucleotides are TGTGCCACCAGGAGCTCTGGAAACACCATATATTTT. Protein: CATRSSGNTIYF.

The rearrangement uses TRBV6-1 and TRBJ2-7; tentatively, D is TRBD1 (5 bases). Germline CDR1 and CDR2: MNHNS and SASEGT. V was clipped by 0 bases and J by 6 bases, with 12 bases between them. The CDR3 contains 14 residues. DNA for the CDR3: TGTGCCAGCAGTGAAGCCATGGGGCGCGGCGAGCAGTACTTC. It encodes CASSEAMGRGEQYF.